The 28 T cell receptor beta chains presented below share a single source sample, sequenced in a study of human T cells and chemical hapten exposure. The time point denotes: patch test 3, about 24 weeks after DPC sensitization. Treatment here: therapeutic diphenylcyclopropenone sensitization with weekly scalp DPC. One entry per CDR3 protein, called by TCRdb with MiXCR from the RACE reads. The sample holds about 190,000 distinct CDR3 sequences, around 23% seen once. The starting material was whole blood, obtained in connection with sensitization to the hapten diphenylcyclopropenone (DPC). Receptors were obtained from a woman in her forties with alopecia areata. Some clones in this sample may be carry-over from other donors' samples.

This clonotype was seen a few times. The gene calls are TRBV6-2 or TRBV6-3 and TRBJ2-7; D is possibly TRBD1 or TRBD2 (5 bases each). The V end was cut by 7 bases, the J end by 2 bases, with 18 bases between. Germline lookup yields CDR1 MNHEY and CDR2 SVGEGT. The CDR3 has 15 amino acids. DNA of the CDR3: TGTGCCAGCACCGGACTCGGCCGGGGCACCTACGAGCAGTACTTC. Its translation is CASTGLGRGTYEQYF.

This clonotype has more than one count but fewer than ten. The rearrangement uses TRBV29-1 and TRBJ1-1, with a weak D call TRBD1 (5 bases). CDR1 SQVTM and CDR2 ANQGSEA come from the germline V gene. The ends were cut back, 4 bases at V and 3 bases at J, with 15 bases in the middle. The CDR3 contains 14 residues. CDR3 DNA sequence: TGCAGCGTTGTGAGGCGGGGACTGGACACTGAAGCTTTCTTT. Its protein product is CSVVRRGLDTEAFF.

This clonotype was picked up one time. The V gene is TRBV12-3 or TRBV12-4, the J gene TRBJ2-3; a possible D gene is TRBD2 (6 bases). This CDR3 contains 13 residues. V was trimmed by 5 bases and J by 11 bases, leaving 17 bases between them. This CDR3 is CASSPGPGVGQYF. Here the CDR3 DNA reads TGTGCCAGCAGTCCCGGACCGGGGGTCGGGCAGTATTTT.

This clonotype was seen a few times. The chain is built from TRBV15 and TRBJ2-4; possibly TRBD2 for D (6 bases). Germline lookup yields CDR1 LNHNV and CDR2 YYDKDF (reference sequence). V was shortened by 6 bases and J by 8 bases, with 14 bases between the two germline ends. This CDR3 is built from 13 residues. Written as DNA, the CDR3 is TGTGCCACCAGTGTAAACCCGGGGGACATTCAGTACTTC. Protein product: CATSVNPGDIQYF.

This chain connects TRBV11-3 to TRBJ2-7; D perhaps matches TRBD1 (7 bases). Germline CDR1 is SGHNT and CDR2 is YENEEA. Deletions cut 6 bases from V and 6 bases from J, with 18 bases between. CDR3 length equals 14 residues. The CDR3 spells CASRTGEATGEQYF. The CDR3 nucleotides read TGTGCCAGCAGAACAGGGGAGGCTACGGGCGAGCAGTACTTC. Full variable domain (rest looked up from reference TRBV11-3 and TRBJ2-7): EAGVVQSPRYKIIEKKQPVAFWCNPISGHNTLYWYLQNLGQGPELLIRYENEEAVDDSQLPKDRFSAERLKGVDSTLKIQPAELGDSAVYLCASRTGEATGEQYFGPGTRLTVT.

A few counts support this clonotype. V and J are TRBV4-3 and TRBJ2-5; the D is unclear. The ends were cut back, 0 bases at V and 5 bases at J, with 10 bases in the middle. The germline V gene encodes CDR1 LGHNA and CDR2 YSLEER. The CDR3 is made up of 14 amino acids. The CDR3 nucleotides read TGCGCCAGCAGCCAAGATCTGGGCCTGGAGACCCAGTACTTC. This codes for CASSQDLGLETQYF.

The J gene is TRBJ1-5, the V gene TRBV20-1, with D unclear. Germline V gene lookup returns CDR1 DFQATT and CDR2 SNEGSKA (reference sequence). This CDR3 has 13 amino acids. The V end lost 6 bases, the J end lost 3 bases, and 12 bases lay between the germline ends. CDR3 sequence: CSALKTDNQPQHF. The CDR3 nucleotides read TGCAGTGCGCTGAAGACCGACAATCAGCCCCAGCATTTT.

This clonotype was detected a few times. In DNA form, the CDR3 reads TGCGCCAGCAGCCAAGGCCAGCTCGACGCAGATACGCAGTATTTT. It encodes CASSQGQLDADTQYF. V and J are TRBV4-3 and TRBJ2-3, with D unresolved. Germline V CDR1 and CDR2: LGHNA, YSLEER. V lost 1 base and J lost 4, with 12 bases in between. The CDR3 has 15 amino acids.

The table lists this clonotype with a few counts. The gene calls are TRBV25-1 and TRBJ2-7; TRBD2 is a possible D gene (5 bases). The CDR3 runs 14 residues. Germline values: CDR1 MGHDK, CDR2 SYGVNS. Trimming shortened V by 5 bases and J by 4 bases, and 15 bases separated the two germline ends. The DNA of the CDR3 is TGTGCCAGCAGTTTACGGCTCTCGGGGTACGAGCAGTACTTC. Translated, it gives CASSLRLSGYEQYF.

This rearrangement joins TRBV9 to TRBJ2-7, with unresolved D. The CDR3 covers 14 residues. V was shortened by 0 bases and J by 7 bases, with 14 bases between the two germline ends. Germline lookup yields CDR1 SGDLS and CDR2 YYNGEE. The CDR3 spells CASSVDFWSQEQYF. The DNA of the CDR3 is TGTGCCAGCAGCGTAGACTTTTGGAGTCAGGAGCAGTACTTC.

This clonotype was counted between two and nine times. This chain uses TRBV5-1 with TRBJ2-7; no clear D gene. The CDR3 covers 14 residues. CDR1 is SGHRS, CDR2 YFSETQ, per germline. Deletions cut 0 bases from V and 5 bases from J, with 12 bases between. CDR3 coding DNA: TGCGCCAGCAGCTTGGAGGTCCCTAGGGACGAGCAGTACTTC. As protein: CASSLEVPRDEQYF.

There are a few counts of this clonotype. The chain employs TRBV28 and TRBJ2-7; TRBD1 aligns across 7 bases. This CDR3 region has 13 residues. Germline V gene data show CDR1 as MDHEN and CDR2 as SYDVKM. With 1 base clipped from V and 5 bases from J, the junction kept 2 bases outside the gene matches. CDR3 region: CASSLYGQDEQYF. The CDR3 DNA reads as TGTGCCAGCAGTTTATACGGACAGGACGAGCAGTACTTC.

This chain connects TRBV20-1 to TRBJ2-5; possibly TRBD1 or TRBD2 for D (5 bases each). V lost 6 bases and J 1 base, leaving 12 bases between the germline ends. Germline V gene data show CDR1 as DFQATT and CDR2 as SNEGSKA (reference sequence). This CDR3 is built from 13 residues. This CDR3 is CSALLGVQETQYF. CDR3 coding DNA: TGCAGTGCGCTTCTGGGGGTCCAAGAGACCCAGTACTTC.

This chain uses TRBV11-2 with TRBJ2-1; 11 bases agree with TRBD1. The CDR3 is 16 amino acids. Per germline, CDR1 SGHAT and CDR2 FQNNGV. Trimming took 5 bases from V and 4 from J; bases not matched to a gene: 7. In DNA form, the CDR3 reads TGTGCCAGCAGCCCCAGGGACAGGGGGTTATACAATGAGCAGTTCTTC. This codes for CASSPRDRGLYNEQFF.

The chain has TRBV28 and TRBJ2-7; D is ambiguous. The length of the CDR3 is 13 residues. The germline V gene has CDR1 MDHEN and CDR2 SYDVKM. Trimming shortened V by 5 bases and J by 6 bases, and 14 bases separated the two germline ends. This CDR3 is CASSPPFVSEQYF. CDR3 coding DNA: TGTGCCAGCAGTCCTCCCTTCGTAAGCGAGCAGTACTTC.

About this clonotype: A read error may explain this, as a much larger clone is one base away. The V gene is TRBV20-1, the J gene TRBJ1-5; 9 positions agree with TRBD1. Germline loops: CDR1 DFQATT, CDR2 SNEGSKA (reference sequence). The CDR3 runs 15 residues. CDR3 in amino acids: CGARGTGGANQPQHF. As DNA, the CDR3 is TGCGGTGCTAGGGGAACAGGGGGCGCCAATCAGCCCCAGCATTTT.

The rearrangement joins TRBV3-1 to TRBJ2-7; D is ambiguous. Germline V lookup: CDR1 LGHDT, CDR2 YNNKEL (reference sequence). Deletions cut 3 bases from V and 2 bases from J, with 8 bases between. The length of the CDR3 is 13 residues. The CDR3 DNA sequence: TGTGCCAGCAGCCAGGGGAACCCCTACGAGCAGTACTTC. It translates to CASSQGNPYEQYF.

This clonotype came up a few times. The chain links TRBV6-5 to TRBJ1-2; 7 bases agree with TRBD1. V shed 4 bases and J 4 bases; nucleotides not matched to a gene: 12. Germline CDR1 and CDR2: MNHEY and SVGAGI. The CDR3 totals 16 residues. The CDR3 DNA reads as TGTGCCAGCAGTTCTCACCCGGGACAGCGCTTCTATGGCTACACCTTC. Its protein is CASSSHPGQRFYGYTF.

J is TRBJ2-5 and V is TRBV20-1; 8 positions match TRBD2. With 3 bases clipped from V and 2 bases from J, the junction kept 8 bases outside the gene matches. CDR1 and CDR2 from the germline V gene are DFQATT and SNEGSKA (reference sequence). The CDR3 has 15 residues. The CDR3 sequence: CSASKGSGVQETQYF. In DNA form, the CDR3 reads TGCAGTGCTAGCAAGGGTAGCGGGGTACAAGAGACCCAGTACTTC.

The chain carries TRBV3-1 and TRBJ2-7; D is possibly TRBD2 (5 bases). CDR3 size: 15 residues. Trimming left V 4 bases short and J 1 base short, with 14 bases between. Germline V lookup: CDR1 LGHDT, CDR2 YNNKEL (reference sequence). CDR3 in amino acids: CASSPAAGGSYEQYF. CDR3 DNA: TGTGCCAGCAGCCCCGCGGCGGGCGGGTCCTACGAGCAGTACTTC.

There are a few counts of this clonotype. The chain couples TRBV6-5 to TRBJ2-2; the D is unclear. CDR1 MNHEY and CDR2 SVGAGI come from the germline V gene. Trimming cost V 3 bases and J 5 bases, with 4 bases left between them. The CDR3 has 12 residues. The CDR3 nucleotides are TGTGCCAGCAGTTATTATACCGGGGAGCTGTTTTTT. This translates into CASSYYTGELFF.

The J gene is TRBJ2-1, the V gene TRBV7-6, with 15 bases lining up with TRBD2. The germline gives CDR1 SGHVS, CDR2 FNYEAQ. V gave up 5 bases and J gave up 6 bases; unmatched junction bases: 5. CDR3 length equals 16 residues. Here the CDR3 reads CASSRTSGRGSNEQFF. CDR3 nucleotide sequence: TGTGCCAGCAGCCGGACTAGCGGGAGGGGCAGCAATGAGCAGTTCTTC.

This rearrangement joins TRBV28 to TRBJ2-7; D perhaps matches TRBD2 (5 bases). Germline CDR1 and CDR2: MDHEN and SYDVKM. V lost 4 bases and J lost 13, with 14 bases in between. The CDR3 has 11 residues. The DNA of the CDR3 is TGTGCCAGCAGTTCCCCCGGGGTCCTCTACTTC. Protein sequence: CASSSPGVLYF.

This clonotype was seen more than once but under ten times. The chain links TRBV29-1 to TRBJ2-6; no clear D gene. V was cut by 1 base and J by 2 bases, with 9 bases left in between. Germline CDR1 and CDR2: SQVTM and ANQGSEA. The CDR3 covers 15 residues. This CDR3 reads CSVEARETGANVLTF. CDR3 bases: TGCAGCGTTGAAGCTCGCGAAACTGGGGCCAACGTCCTGACTTTC.

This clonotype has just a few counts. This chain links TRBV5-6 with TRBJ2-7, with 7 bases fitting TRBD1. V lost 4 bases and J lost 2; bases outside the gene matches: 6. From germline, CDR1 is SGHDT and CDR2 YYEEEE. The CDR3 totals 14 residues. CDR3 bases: TGTGCCAGCAGCCAAATCCAGGGGGCCTACGAGCAGTACTTC. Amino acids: CASSQIQGAYEQYF.

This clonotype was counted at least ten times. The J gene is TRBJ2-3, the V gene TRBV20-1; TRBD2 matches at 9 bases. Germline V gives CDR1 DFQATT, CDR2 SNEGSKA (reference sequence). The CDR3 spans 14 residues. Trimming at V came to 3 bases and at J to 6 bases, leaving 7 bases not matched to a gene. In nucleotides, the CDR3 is TGCAGTGCTAGGAGGGCGGGAGGGCCGGATACGCAGTATTTT. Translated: CSARRAGGPDTQYF.

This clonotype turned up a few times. The CDR3: CASSGRGNEQFF. CDR3 bases: TGTGCCAGCAGTGGCAGGGGCAATGAGCAGTTCTTC. The V and J genes are TRBV12-3 or TRBV12-4 and TRBJ2-1; tentative D call: TRBD1 (6 bases). The CDR3 totals 12 residues. Trimming left V 5 bases short and J 6 bases short, with 8 bases between.

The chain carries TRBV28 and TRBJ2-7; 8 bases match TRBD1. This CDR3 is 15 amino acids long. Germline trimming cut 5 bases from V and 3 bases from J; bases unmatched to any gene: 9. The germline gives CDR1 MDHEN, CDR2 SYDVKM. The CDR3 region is CASSRETGVSYEQYF. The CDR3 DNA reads TGTGCCAGCAGTCGAGAGACAGGGGTTAGCTACGAGCAGTACTTC. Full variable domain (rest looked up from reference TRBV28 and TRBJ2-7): DVKVTQSSRYLVKRTGEKVFLECVQDMDHENMFWYRQDPGLGLRLIYFSYDVKMKEKGDIPEGYSVSREKKERFSLILESASTNQTSMYLCASSRETGVSYEQYFGPGTRLTVT.